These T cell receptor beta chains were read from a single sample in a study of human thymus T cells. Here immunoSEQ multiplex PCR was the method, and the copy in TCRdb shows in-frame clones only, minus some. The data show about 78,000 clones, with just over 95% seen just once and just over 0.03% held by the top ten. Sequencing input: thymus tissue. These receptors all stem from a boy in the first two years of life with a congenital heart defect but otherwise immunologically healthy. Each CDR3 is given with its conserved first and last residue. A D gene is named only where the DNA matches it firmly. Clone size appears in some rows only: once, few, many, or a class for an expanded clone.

TGCGCCAGCAGCCCTTCCCCCGTTATGCGGGGGGGATTCGATGAGCAGTTCTTC	CASSPSPVMRGGFDEQFF	TRBV5-1	TRBJ2-1	.	TRBD2
TGTGCCAGCTCACCTGGCCCAGGGGAGAACACCGGGGAGCTGTTTTTT	CASSPGPGENTGELFF	TRBV18	TRBJ2-2	.	.
TGCAGCGTTGACCTACTAGCGTCTCAACCCCCCAATGAGCAGTTCTTC	CSVDLLASQPPNEQFF	TRBV29-1	TRBJ2-1	.	TRBD2
TGTGCCAGCAGTGGGTTACAGGGGGCTTATGGCTACACCTTC	CASSGLQGAYGYTF	TRBV6-1	TRBJ1-2	.	TRBD1
TGTGCCAGCAGCCGACTCGTAGCGGGAGTGAAAGAGACCCAGTACTTC	CASSRLVAGVKETQYF	TRBV7-9	TRBJ2-5	.	TRBD2
TGTGCCAGCAGCCCACTTTGGGGGCCAGGCTACACCTTC	CASSPLWGPGYTF	TRBV14	TRBJ1-2	.	.
TGTGCCAGCTCACCCCCAGGCCCGCAGGGGCGAAAAAGCGAGCAGTACTTC	CASSPPGPQGRKSEQYF	TRBV18	TRBJ2-7	.	.
TGTGCCAGCAGGCATTGGACAGGGGGCTCCTACGAGCAGTACTTC	CASRHWTGGSYEQYF	TRBV27	TRBJ2-7	.	TRBD1
TGTGCCAGCTCCCGGGACTCTGAATCCTACAATGAGCAGTTCTTC	CASSRDSESYNEQFF	TRBV18	TRBJ2-1	.	.
TGTGCCAGCAGTTACTCATGGGATCTCTATGGCTACACCTTC	CASSYSWDLYGYTF	TRBV6-5	TRBJ1-2	.	.
TGTGCCAGCAGGGGACTAGCGGGAGAGGAAGACACAGATACGCAGTATTTT	CASRGLAGEEDTDTQYF	TRBV5-4	TRBJ2-3	.	TRBD2
TGTGCCACCAGCAGAGATGAGGGCACAGATACGCAGTATTTT	CATSRDEGTDTQYF	TRBV15	TRBJ2-3	.	.
TGTGCCAGCAGCAAAGATTATTGGGTCGGCAGGGGAGGCACTGAAGCTTTCTTT	CASSKDYWVGRGGTEAFF	TRBV21-1	TRBJ1-1	.	.
TGTGCCAGCAGTCCCCCGGGCAGAGTGTGGCACACTGAAGCTTTCTTT	CASSPPGRVWHTEAFF	TRBV28	TRBJ1-1	.	.
TGTGCCAGCAACGGACTAGGGGACTACAATGAGCAGTTCTTC	CASNGLGDYNEQFF	TRBV5-4	TRBJ2-1	.	TRBD2
TGTGCCAGCAGCCCAGGACGGTCGTTAAGCTCCTACAATGAGCAGTTCTTC	CASSPGRSLSSYNEQFF	TRBV7-2	TRBJ2-1	.	.
TGCGCCAGCAGCACGGACCCACTGGCGGGGGGGCCGGGCGAGCAGTACTTC	CASSTDPLAGGPGEQYF	TRBV5-1	TRBJ2-7	.	TRBD2
TGTGCCAGCAGTCCCCGGGGCGTCAAGCAGTACTTC	CASSPRGVKQYF	TRBV27	TRBJ2-7	.	.
TGCGCCAGCAGCTTCCTCCGACAAAACCTTAACTATGGCTACACCTTC	CASSFLRQNLNYGYTF	TRBV5-1	TRBJ1-2	.	.
TGCGCCAGCAGCTTCCGGGGGAACACTGAAGCTTTCTTT	CASSFRGNTEAFF	TRBV5-1	TRBJ1-1	.	.
TGTGCCAGCAGCTCAAGACAGGGTGGCGAGCAGTACTTC	CASSSRQGGEQYF	TRBV5-5	TRBJ2-7	.	TRBD1
TGTGCCAGCAGCTTGTCCGGGACTAGCGGATCTAAAAAGGGATTT	CASSLSGTSGSKKGF	TRBV5-6	TRBJ2-3	.	TRBD2
TGCGCCAGCAGCCCGAGAAAAGGACAGGGGGCGGTCGGGGAGCTGTTTTTT	CASSPRKGQGAVGELFF	TRBV5-1	TRBJ2-2	.	TRBD1
TGTGCCACCAGCCCGGGACGAGGGAACACTGAAGCTTTCTTT	CATSPGRGNTEAFF	TRBV15	TRBJ1-1	.	.
TGTGCCACCAGCAGAGTTAAGGGTTATACTCTAGCGAATATGGATACGCAGTATTTT	CATSRVKGYTLANMDTQYF	TRBV15	TRBJ2-3	.	.
TGTGCCATCAGTGCGAGGACAGCGATGGGTAGCAGACTCACAGATACGCAGTATTTT	CAISARTAMGSRLTDTQYF	TRBV10-3	TRBJ2-3	.	.
TGCGCCAGCAGCCCAATCCCGGACCCTACCGTTCGAGGAGAGACCCAGTACTTC	CASSPIPDPTVRGETQYF	TRBV5-1	TRBJ2-5	.	.
TGCAGTGCTAGATTCCCAACCCAGTACTTC	CSARFPTQYF	TRBV20-1	TRBJ2-5	.	.
TGTGCCAGCAGCCTCGGGACCGGGAATAGCAATCAGCCCCAGCATTTT	CASSLGTGNSNQPQHF	TRBV7-9	TRBJ1-5	.	.
TGTGCCAGTAGTCAAGGACAGGGGAATGGAGACTATGGCTACACCTTC	CASSQGQGNGDYGYTF	TRBV19	TRBJ1-2	.	TRBD1
TGTGCCAGCAGCTTGGGTGAAGGACGGGTTAATGAAAAACTGTTTTTT	CASSLGEGRVNEKLFF	TRBV5-4	TRBJ1-4	.	.
TGTGCCAGCAGTCCCGGGACACCACAGAGTACGCAGTATTTT	CASSPGTPQSTQYF	TRBV6-4	TRBJ2-3	.	.
TGTGCCAGCAGTCCCTCGGGGAGGCACTACGAGCAGTACTTC	CASSPSGRHYEQYF	TRBV6-5	TRBJ2-7	once	.
TGTGCCAGCAGCTCTGGGAGATTGTACGAGCAGTACTTC	CASSSGRLYEQYF	TRBV11-3	TRBJ2-7	.	.
TGTGCCAGCAGCCAAGTGCGGGCGGGAAAGAACTACGAGCAGTACTTC	CASSQVRAGKNYEQYF	TRBV14	TRBJ2-7	.	.
TGCGCCAGCAGCTTGAGTAGCGGGGAGTGCTCCTACGAGCAGTACTTC	CASSLSSGECSYEQYF	TRBV5-1	TRBJ2-7	.	TRBD2
TGTGCCAGCAGGGGGTTTATAGCGATCCAGTCCTACAATGAGCAGTTCTTC	CASRGFIAIQSYNEQFF	TRBV28	TRBJ2-1	.	.
TGTGCCAGTAGTATTAGAGCCTCACAGGGGAGGTATCAGCCCCAGCATTTT	CASSIRASQGRYQPQHF	TRBV19	TRBJ1-5	.	TRBD1
TGTGCCACCAGCAGCACTCCCACTAGCGACCAAGAGACCCAGTACTTC	CATSSTPTSDQETQYF	TRBV15	TRBJ2-5	.	TRBD2
TGTGCCAGCACCGGTCCTCAGGGGGAGCAGTACTTC	CASTGPQGEQYF	TRBV7-3	TRBJ2-7	.	.
TGTGCCAGCAGTTTTTATCCGGGACTAGCGCAACAAGAGACCCAGTACTTC	CASSFYPGLAQQETQYF	TRBV14	TRBJ2-5	.	TRBD2
TGTGCCAGCACCCCCCGACAGGGGGTTCAAAACATTCAGTACTTC	CASTPRQGVQNIQYF	TRBV27	TRBJ2-4	.	TRBD1
TGTGCCAGCAGAATGGACAGGGGAAATGAGCAGTTCTTC	CASRMDRGNEQFF	TRBV25-1	TRBJ2-1	.	TRBD1
TGCGCCAGCAGGACAGGGCGGGACACCGGGGAGCTGTTTTTT	CASRTGRDTGELFF	TRBV5-1	TRBJ2-2	.	TRBD1
TGCGCCAGCAGCCTCCAGCAGACCGATAACAATAATTCACCCCTCCACTTT	CASSLQQTDNNNSPLHF	TRBV4-3	TRBJ1-6	.	.
TGTGCCAGCAGCGTCGGACAGGGTATCTACGAGCAGTACTTC	CASSVGQGIYEQYF	TRBV9	TRBJ2-7	.	TRBD1
TGTGCCAGCAGGAAGACCAAGACTAGCGCGCTAGACTGGTCTCCTACGAATGAGCAGTTCTTC	CASRKTKTSALDWSPTNEQFF	TRBV27	TRBJ2-1	.	TRBD2
TGCGCCAGCAGAATCCGGGACCTGAACACCGGGGAGCTGTTTTTT	CASRIRDLNTGELFF	TRBV23-1	TRBJ2-2	.	.
TGTGCCATCAGCCGAACCCGGGACAGAGGTGACGATGGCTACACCTTC	CAISRTRDRGDDGYTF	TRBV10-3	TRBJ1-2	.	TRBD1
TGTGCCAGCAGTTTACGGGGGTCCTCCTACAATGAGCAGTTCTTC	CASSLRGSSYNEQFF	TRBV27	TRBJ2-1	.	.
TGTGCCAGCAGCTTACTGGACTCTGGGGCCAACGTCCTGACTTTC	CASSLLDSGANVLTF	TRBV11-2	TRBJ2-6	.	.